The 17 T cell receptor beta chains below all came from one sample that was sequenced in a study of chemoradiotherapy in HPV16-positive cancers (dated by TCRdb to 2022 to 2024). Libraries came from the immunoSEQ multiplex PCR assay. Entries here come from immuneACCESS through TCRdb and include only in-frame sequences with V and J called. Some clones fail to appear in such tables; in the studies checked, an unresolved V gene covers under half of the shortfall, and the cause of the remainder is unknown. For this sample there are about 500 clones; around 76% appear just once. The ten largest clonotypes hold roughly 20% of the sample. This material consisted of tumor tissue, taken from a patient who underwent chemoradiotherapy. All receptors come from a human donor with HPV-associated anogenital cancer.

CDR3 residues: CASSQERGPYEQYF. The CDR3, as DNA: TGTGCCAGTAGTCAAGAGCGGGGGCCCTACGAGCAGTACTTC. The chain links TRBV19 to TRBJ2-7, with 8 bases identical to TRBD2. Germline values: CDR1 LNHDA, CDR2 SQIVND (reference sequence). V was clipped by 5 bases and J by 2 bases; unmatched bases: 5. The CDR3 runs to 14 residues.

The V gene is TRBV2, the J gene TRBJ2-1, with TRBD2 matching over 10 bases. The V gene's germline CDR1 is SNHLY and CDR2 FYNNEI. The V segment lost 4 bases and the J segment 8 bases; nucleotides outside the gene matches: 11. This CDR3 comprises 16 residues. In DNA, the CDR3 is TGTGCCAGCAGTGGACCCCACAGCGGGAGGGTCGATGAGCAGTTCTTC. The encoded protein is CASSGPHSGRVDEQFF.

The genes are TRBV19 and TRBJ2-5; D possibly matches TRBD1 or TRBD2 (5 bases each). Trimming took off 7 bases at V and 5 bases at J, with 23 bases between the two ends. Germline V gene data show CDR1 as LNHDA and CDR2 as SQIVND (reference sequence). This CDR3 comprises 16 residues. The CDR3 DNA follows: TGTGCCAGTAATAAATGGTGGGGAGAGGGACGGGAGACCCAGTACTTC. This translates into CASNKWWGEGRETQYF.

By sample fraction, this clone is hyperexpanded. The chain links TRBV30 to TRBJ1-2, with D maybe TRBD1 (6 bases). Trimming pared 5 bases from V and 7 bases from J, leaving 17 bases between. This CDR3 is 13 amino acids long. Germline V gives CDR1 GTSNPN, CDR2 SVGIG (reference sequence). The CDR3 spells CAWPYRQGSGYTF. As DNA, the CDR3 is TGTGCCTGGCCTTACCGCCAGGGGTCTGGCTACACCTTC.

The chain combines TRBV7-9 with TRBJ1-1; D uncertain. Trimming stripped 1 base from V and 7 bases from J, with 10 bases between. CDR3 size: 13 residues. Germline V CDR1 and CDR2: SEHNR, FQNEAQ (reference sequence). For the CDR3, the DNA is TGTGCCAGCAGCTTAGTTCCGGGGATTGAAGCTTTCTTT. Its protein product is CASSLVPGIEAFF.

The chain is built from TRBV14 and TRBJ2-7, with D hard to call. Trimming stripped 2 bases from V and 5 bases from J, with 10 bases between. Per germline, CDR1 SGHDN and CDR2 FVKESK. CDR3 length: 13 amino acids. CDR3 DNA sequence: TGTGCCAGCAGCCAAAGTTTGGGCGACGAGCAGTACTTC. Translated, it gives CASSQSLGDEQYF.

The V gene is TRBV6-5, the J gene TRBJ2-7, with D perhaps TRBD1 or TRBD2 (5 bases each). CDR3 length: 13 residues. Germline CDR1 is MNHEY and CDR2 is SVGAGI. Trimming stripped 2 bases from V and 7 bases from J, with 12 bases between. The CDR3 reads CASSYTEGNEQYF. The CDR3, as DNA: TGTGCCAGCAGTTACACAGAGGGGAATGAGCAGTACTTC.

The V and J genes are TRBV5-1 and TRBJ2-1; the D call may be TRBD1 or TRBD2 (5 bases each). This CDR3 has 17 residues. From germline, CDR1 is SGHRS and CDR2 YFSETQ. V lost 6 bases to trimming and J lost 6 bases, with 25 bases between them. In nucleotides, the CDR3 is TGCGCCAGCACCATTGGACGGGGCAGGGCCGGGACCAATGAGCAGTTCTTC. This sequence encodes CASTIGRGRAGTNEQFF.

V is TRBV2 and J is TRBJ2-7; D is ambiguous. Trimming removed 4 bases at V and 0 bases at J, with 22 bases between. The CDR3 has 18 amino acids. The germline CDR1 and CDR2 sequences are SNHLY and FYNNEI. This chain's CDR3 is CASSANPTAPLSSYEQYF. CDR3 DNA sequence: TGTGCCAGCAGTGCGAACCCAACGGCGCCCCTGAGCTCCTACGAGCAGTACTTC.

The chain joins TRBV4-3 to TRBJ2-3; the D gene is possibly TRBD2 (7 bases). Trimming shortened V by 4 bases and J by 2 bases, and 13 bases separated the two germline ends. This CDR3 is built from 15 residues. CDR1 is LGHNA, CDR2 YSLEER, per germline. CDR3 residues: CASSPPGGPTDTQYF. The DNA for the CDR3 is TGCGCCAGCAGCCCCCCCGGGGGGCCCACAGATACGCAGTATTTT.

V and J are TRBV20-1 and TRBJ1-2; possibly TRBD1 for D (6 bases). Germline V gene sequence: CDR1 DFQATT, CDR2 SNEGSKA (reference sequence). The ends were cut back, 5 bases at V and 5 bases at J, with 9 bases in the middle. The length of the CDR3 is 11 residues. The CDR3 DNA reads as TGCAGTGCTTTTAGGGGGTATGGCTACACCTTC. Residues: CSAFRGYGYTF.

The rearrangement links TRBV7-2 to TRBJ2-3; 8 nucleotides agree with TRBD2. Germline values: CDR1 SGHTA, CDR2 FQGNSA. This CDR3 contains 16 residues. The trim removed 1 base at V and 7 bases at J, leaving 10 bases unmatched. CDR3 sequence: CASSLGATGGQNTQYF. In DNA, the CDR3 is TGTGCCAGCAGCTTAGGAGCAACGGGGGGGCAGAATACGCAGTATTTT.

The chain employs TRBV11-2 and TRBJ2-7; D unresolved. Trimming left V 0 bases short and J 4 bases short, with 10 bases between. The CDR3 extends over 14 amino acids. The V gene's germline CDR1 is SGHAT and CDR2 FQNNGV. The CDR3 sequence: CASSLEAVGYEQYF. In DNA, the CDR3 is TGTGCCAGCAGCTTAGAGGCGGTGGGGTACGAGCAGTACTTC.

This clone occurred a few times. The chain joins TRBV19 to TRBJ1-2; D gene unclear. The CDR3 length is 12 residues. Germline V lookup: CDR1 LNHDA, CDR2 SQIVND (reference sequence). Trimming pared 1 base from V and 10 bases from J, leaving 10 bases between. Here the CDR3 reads CASSIGASDYTF. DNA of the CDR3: TGTGCCAGTAGTATAGGGGCTTCGGACTACACCTTC.

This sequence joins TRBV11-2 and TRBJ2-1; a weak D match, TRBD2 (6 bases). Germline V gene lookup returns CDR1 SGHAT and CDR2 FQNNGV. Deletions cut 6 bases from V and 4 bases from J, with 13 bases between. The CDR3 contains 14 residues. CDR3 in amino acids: CASRVRLAYNEQFF. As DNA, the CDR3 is TGTGCCAGCAGAGTAAGGCTAGCGTACAATGAGCAGTTCTTC.

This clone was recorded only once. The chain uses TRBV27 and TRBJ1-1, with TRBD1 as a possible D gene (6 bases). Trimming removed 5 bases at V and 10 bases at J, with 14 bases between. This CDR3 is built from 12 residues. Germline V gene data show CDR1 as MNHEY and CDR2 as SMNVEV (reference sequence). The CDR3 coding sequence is TGTGCCAGCAGTCCCGCGGGGGCTGCAGCTTTCTTT. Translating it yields CASSPAGAAAFF.

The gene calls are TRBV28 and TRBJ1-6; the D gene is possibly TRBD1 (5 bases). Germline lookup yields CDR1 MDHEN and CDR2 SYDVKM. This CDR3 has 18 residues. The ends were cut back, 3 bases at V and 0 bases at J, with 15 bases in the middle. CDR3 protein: CASSFQGQSGSYNSPLHF. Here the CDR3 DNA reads TGTGCCAGCAGTTTCCAAGGACAATCCGGCTCCTATAATTCACCCCTCCACTTT.